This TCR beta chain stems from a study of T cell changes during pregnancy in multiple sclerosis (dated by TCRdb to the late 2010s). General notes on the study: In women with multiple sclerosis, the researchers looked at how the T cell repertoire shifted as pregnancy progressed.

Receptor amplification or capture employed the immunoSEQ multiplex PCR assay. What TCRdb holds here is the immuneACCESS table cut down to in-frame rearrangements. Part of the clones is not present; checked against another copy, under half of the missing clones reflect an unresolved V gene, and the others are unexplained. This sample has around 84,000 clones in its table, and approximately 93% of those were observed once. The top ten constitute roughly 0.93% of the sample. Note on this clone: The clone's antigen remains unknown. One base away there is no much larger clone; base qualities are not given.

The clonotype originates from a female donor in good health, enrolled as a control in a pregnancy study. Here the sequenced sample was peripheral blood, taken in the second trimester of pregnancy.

The bases are TGTGCCAGTAGTCCTTGGGGAGGGGGGACTGAAGCTTTCTTT. This encodes CASSPWGGGTEAFF. The chain is made from TRBV19 and TRBJ1-1; the D gene is possibly TRBD1, with 6 bases matching. The CDR3 runs 14 residues from the cysteine to the phenylalanine. Of all the DNA, just the CDR3 is kept, 42 bases in frame from base 1. The V and J ends are trimmed by 5 bases and 5 bases, leaving 15 bases between them. From the germline V gene (reference sequence), CDR1 is LNHDA and CDR2 is SQIVND.